This TCR beta chain is from a study of OX40 agonist ivuxolimab in advanced cancers. For the study at large: Intravenous ivuxolimab at 0.01 to 10 mg/kg was given to patients every 2 weeks. Among those treated, three patients had partial responses, one with hepatocellular carcinoma and two with cutaneous melanoma. The study's findings and limits: Researchers did not establish what antigens the expanded peripheral T cells target.

The CDR3 loop spans 16 amino acids. V was cut by 4 bases and J by 0 bases, with 15 bases left in between. Germline V gene sequence: CDR1 SGHRS, CDR2 YFSETQ. This clone appeared a single time. Its antigen is not identified. Only in-frame clones appear in the TCRdb table, and some are missing; sequencing was by immunoSEQ multiplex PCR. The repertoire holds under 150,000 clones, with roughly 91% as singletons. The sequence derives from an adult with an advanced solid tumor such as melanoma, head and neck, liver or kidney cancer. The chain is built from TRBV5-1 and TRBJ2-3, with D perhaps assigned TRBD1 or TRBD2 (5 bases each). The sample was CD4+ or CD8+ T cells sorted from blood, taken in a trial of the OX40 agonist ivuxolimab. The CDR3 DNA reads as TGCGCCAGCAGCCCTGGGGCTAGCTCTAGCACAGATACGCAGTATTTT. The encoded protein is CASSPGASSSTDTQYF.